The 5 T cell receptor beta chains reported below all come from one sample, sequenced in a study of OX40 agonist ivuxolimab in advanced cancers. Repertoires were generated with immunoSEQ multiplex PCR, while TCRdb's copy carries only in-frame clones and drops some. The repertoire has about 93,000 clones, 90% to 95% of them found once; the top ten carry 0.4% to 0.55%. Material: CD4+ or CD8+ T cells sorted from blood, obtained in a trial of the OX40 agonist ivuxolimab. These receptors came from an adult with an advanced solid tumor such as melanoma, head and neck, liver or kidney cancer.

The chain is built from TRBV7-9 and TRBJ2-3, with D possibly matching TRBD2 (6 bases). The V and J ends lost 11 bases and 0 bases respectively, with 6 bases between them. The V gene's germline CDR1 is SEHNR and CDR2 FQNEAQ (reference sequence). This CDR3 is built from 11 residues. CDR3 protein: CAAGSTDTQYF. The CDR3 DNA follows: TGTGCCGCGGGGAGCACAGATACGCAGTATTTT.

The V call is TRBV7-3, the J call TRBJ2-1; TRBD1 matches at 7 bases. The CDR3 contains 15 residues. V was clipped by 5 bases and J by 4 bases; unmatched bases: 8. From germline, CDR1 is SGHTA and CDR2 FQGTGA. CDR3 in amino acids: CASSQPGQSYNEQFF. Written as DNA, the CDR3 is TGTGCCAGCAGCCAACCGGGACAGTCTTACAATGAGCAGTTCTTC.

This clone was recorded a few times. The chain has TRBV7-3 and TRBJ2-5; D gene unclear. V lost 0 bases and J 1 base, leaving 6 bases between the germline ends. The CDR3 consists of 14 residues. In germline, CDR1 is SGHTA, CDR2 FQGTGA. Here the CDR3 reads CASSLTDTQETQYF. In DNA form, the CDR3 reads TGTGCCAGCAGCTTAACTGACACCCAAGAGACCCAGTACTTC. Drawing the rest from reference TRBV7-3 and TRBJ2-5, the complete variable domain is GAGVSQTPSNKVTEKGKYVELRCDPISGHTALYWYRQSLGQGPEFLIYFQGTGAADDSGLPNDRFFAVRPEGSVSTLKIQRTERGDSAVYLCASSLTDTQETQYFGPGTRLLVL.

The V gene is TRBV28, the J gene TRBJ1-1; TRBD1 is a possible D gene (6 bases). Per the germline V gene, CDR1 is MDHEN and CDR2 is SYDVKM. The CDR3 is 13 residues long. Trimming stripped 7 bases from V and 1 base from J, with 10 bases between. The CDR3 loop is CASIDRRNTEAFF. CDR3 DNA sequence: TGTGCCAGCATCGACAGGCGGAACACTGAAGCTTTCTTT.

The rearrangement links TRBV6-1 to TRBJ1-1; the D is unclear. Germline V gives CDR1 MNHNS, CDR2 SASEGT. Between the trimmed V and J ends, which lost 7 bases and 8 bases, there was a span of 17 bases. This CDR3 spans 13 amino acids. CDR3: CASISAAVSEAFF. Written as DNA, the CDR3 is TGTGCCAGCATATCTGCGGCCGTTTCAGAAGCTTTCTTT.